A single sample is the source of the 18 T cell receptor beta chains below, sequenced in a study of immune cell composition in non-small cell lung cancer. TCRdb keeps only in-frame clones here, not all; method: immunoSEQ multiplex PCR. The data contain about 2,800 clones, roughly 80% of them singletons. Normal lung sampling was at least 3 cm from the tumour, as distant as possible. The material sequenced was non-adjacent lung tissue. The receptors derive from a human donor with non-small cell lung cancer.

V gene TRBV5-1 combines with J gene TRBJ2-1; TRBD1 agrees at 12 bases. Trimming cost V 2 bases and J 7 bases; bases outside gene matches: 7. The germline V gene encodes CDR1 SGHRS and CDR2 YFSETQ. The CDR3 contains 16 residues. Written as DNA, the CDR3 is TGCGCCAGCAGCTTCGGGGGGACAGGGGGCTCGAATGAGCAGTTCTTC. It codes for CASSFGGTGGSNEQFF. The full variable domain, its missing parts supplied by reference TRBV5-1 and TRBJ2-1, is KAGVTQTPRYLIKTRGQQVTLSCSPISGHRSVSWYQQTPGQGLQFLFEYFSETQRNKGNFPGRFSGRQFSNSRSEMNVSTLELGDSALYLCASSFGGTGGSNEQFFGPGTRLTVL.

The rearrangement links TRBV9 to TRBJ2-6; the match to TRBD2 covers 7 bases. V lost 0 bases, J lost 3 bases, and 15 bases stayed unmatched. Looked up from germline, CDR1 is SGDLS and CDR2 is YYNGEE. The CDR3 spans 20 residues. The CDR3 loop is CASSVAGGGTVPFGANVLTF. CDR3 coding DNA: TGTGCCAGCAGCGTAGCTGGGGGGGGGACGGTACCTTTTGGGGCCAACGTCCTGACTTTC.

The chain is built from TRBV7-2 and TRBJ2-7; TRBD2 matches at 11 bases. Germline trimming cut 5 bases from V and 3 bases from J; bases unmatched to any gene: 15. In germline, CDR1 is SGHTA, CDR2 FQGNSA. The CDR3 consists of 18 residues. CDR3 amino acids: CASSRSTSGNTVDYEQYF. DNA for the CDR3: TGTGCCAGCAGCCGCTCGACTAGCGGGAATACAGTGGACTACGAGCAGTACTTC.

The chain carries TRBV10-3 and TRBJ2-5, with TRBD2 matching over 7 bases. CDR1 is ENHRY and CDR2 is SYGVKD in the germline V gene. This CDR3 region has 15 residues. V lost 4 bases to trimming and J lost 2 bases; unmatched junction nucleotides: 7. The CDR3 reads CAISAVGGVQETQYF. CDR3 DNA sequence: TGTGCCATCAGTGCCGTGGGGGGGGTTCAAGAGACCCAGTACTTC.

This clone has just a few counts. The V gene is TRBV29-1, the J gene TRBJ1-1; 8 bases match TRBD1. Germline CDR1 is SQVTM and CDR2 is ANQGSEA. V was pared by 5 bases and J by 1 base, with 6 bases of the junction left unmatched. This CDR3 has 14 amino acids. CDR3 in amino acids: CSVLRGQGNTEAFF. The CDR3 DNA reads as TGCAGCGTTTTGCGAGGACAGGGGAACACTGAAGCTTTCTTT.

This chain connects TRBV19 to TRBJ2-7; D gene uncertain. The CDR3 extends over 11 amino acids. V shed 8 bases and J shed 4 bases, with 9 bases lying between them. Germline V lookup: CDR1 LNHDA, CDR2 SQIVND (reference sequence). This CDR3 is CASSRGYEQYF. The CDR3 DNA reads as TGTGCCAGTTCTAGAGGATACGAGCAGTACTTC.

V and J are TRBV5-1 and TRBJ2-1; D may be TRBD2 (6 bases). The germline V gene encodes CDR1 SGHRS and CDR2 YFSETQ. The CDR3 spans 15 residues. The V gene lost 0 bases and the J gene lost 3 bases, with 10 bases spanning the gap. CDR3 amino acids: CASSLVTGDYNEQFF. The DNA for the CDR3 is TGCGCCAGCAGCTTGGTCACGGGGGACTACAATGAGCAGTTCTTC. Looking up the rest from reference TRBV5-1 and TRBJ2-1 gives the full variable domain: KAGVTQTPRYLIKTRGQQVTLSCSPISGHRSVSWYQQTPGQGLQFLFEYFSETQRNKGNFPGRFSGRQFSNSRSEMNVSTLELGDSALYLCASSLVTGDYNEQFFGPGTRLTVL.

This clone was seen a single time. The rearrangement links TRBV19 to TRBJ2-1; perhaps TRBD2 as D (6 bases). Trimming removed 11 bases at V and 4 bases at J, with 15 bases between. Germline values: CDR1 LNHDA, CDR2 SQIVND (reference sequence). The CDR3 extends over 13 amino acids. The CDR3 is CAARRSGYNEQFF. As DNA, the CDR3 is TGTGCCGCTAGGCGTAGCGGATACAATGAGCAGTTCTTC.

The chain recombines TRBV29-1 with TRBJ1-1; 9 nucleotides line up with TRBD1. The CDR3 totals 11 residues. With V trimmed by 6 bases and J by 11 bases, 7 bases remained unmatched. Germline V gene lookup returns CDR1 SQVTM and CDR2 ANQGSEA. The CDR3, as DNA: TGCAGCGTCGTTCTAGGACAGGGGGCTTTCTTT. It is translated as CSVVLGQGAFF.

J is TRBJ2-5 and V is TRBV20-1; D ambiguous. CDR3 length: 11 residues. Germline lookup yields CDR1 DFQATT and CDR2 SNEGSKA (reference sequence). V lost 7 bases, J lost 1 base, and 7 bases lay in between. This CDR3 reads CSGETQETQYF. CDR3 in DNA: TGCAGTGGAGAAACCCAAGAGACCCAGTACTTC.

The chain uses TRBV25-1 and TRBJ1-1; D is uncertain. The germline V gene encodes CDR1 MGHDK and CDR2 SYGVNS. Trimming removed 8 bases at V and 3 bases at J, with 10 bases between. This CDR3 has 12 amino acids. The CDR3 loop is CASSGIDTEAFF. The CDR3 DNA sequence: TGTGCCAGCTCCGGGATTGACACTGAAGCTTTCTTT.

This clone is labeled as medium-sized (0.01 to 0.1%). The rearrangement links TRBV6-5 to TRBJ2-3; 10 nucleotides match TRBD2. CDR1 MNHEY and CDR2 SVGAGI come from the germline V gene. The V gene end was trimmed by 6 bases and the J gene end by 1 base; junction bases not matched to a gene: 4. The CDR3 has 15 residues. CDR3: CASRSGLAGTDTQYF. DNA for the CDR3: TGTGCCAGCAGGTCTGGACTAGCGGGCACAGATACGCAGTATTTT.

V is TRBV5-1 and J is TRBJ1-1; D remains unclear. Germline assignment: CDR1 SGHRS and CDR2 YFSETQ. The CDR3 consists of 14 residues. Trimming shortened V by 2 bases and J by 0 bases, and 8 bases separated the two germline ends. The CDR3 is CASSFGGLNTEAFF. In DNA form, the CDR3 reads TGCGCCAGCAGCTTTGGCGGATTGAACACTGAAGCTTTCTTT.

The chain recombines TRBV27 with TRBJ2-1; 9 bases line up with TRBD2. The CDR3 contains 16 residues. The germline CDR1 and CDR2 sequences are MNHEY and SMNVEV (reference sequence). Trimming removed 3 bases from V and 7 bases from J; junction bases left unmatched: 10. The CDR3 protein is CASSFTMRGRVNEQFF. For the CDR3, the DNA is TGTGCCAGCAGTTTCACCATGCGCGGGAGGGTAAATGAGCAGTTCTTC.

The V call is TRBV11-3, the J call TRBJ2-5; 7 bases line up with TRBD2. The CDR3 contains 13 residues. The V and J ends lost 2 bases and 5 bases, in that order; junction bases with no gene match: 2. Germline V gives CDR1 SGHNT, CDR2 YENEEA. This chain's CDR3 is CASSLWGGETQYF. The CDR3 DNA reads TGTGCCAGCAGCTTATGGGGGGGGGAGACCCAGTACTTC.

This chain's CDR3 is CASSLGSGLAYEQYF. CDR3 sequence (DNA): TGTGCCAGCAGCTTGGGGTCAGGGTTGGCCTACGAGCAGTACTTC. The chain links TRBV5-4 to TRBJ2-5; the D gene is possibly TRBD1 (5 bases). TRBJ2-7 explains the end of the DNA better; the J call may be wrong. Germline assignment: CDR1 SGHNT and CDR2 YYREEE (reference sequence). This CDR3 has 15 amino acids.

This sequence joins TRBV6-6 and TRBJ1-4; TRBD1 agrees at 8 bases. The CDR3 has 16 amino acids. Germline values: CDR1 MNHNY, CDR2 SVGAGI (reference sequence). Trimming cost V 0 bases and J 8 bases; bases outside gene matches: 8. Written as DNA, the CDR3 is TGTGCCAGCAGTTACTCAACAGGGGGATCGGGCGAAAAACTGTTTTTT. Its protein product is CASSYSTGGSGEKLFF.

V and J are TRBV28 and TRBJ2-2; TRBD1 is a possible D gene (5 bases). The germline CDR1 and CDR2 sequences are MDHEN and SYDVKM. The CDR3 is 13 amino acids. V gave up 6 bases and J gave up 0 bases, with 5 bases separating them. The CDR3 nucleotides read TGTGCCAGCAGGGACACGAACACCGGGGAGCTGTTTTTT. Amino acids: CASRDTNTGELFF.